The TCR beta chain described here comes from a study of T cell responses to AZD1222 COVID-19 vaccine. Concerning this clone: Its antigen is not known.

Study-level points and caveats: In the spike-specific TCR repertoire, nearly half reportedly target unmutated variant regions. None of the repertoires were sampled until the peak T cell response had passed. The donor group comprised mostly white British people and more females; the analysis possibly underestimated clonal diversity.

Trimming stripped 3 bases from V and 5 bases from J, with 14 bases between. CDR1 and CDR2 (germline): GTSNPN, SVGIG (reference sequence). There are 13 residues in the CDR3. Assay used: immunoSEQ multiplex PCR; TCRdb lists only in-frame clones, some missing. This sample has roughly 150,000 clones, with 85% to 95% found just once. The source is an adult in good health. This chain connects TRBV30 to TRBJ2-7, with D unclear. The specimen was peripheral blood, collected on day 0 of AZD1222 vaccination. The CDR3, as DNA: TGTGCCTGGAGGTGGGCAGGTGCTAACGAGCAGTACTTC. Protein product: CAWRWAGANEQYF. Drawing the rest from reference TRBV30 and TRBJ2-7, the complete variable domain is SQTIHQWPATLVQPVGSPLSLECTVEGTSNPNLYWYRQAAGRGLQLLFYSVGIGQISSEVPQNLSASRPQDRQFILSSKKLLLSDSGFYLCAWRWAGANEQYFGPGTRLTVT.